One and the same sample provided the 14 T cell receptor beta chains below, sequenced in a study of cytomegalovirus exposure and HLA in healthy donors. Primers: 60 Vbeta forward and 13 Jbeta reverse. Libraries were prepared by immunoSEQ multiplex PCR; TCRdb keeps only in-frame clonotypes and omits some of them. The sample holds about 120,000 clones, around three quarters seen once. Material for sequencing was PBMCs. The receptors originated from a female donor in good health and CMV-seronegative.

Comment on this clone: The same CDR3 is also encoded by other DNA sequences in this sample. The gene calls are TRBV6-5 and TRBJ1-1; TRBD1 might be the D (5 bases). Germline V gene lookup returns CDR1 MNHEY and CDR2 SVGAGI. The V gene lost 2 bases and the J gene lost 5 bases, with 9 bases spanning the gap. The CDR3 loop spans 13 amino acids. The CDR3 nucleotides read TGTGCCAGCAGTTACATCCGGGGGACTGAAGCTTTCTTT. Residues: CASSYIRGTEAFF.

This chain links TRBV18 with TRBJ2-5, with TRBD2 matching over 15 bases. CDR1 KGHSH and CDR2 LQKENI come from the germline V gene. V was clipped by 5 bases and J by 5 bases; unmatched bases: 6. This CDR3 region has 16 residues. For the CDR3, the DNA is TGTGCCAGCTCATCTCGGACTAGCGGGAGGGCCGAGACCCAGTACTTC. Protein sequence: CASSSRTSGRAETQYF.

The V and J genes are TRBV7-2 and TRBJ1-5; unclear D gene. The V gene lost 2 bases and the J gene lost 6 bases, with 8 bases spanning the gap. This CDR3 region has 13 residues. Per the germline V gene, CDR1 is SGHTA and CDR2 is FQGNSA. The CDR3 region has the DNA TGTGCCAGCAGCTTAAGCGGGGTTCAGCCCCAGCATTTT. This gives the protein CASSLSGVQPQHF.

CDR3: CASTQSYSYGYTF. The CDR3 bases are TGTGCCAGCACCCAGAGCTACAGCTATGGCTACACCTTC. The chain combines TRBV9 with TRBJ1-2; D is ambiguous. V lost 6 bases, J lost 4 bases, and 13 bases lay in between. Looked up from germline, CDR1 is SGDLS and CDR2 is YYNGEE. The CDR3 runs to 13 residues.

A few counts support this clone. The chain employs TRBV29-1 and TRBJ1-6; TRBD1 might be the D (6 bases). The V gene's germline CDR1 is SQVTM and CDR2 ANQGSEA. Trimming took off 1 base at V and 16 bases at J, with 11 bases between the two ends. CDR3 length equals 11 residues. The CDR3 is CSVEADRRLHF. In DNA, the CDR3 is TGCAGCGTTGAAGCCGACAGGCGGCTCCACTTT.

The CDR3 region is CASSPTGGVGLFF. The CDR3 nucleotides read TGTGCCAGCAGCCCTACGGGGGGGGTTGGGCTGTTTTTT. The rearrangement uses TRBV7-3 and TRBJ2-2; 8 nucleotides line up with TRBD2. CDR3 size: 13 residues. Germline values: CDR1 SGHTA, CDR2 FQGTGA. The J segment lost 13 bases and the V segment lost 5 bases, leaving 9 bases of the junction unmatched. Together with reference TRBV7-3 and TRBJ2-2, the CDR3 gives the full variable domain: GAGVSQTPSNKVTEKGKYVELRCDPISGHTALYWYRQSLGQGPEFLIYFQGTGAADDSGLPNDRFFAVRPEGSVSTLKIQRTERGDSAVYLCASSPTGGVGLFFGEGSRLTVL.

CDR3 DNA: TGTGCCAGCAGTTCACGGCAGGGGGCGGCTTTCTTT. Its translation: CASSSRQGAAFF. This sequence joins TRBV6-1 and TRBJ1-1; 8 nucleotides align to TRBD1. After removal of 5 bases from V and 11 bases from J, the junction contained 7 bases not matched to a gene. The CDR3 totals 12 residues. The germline V gene has CDR1 MNHNS and CDR2 SASEGT.

On this clone itself: Other DNA sequences of this sample code for an identical CDR3. The chain uses TRBV28 and TRBJ1-1, with 7 positions matching TRBD1. The CDR3 consists of 13 residues. Germline lookup yields CDR1 MDHEN and CDR2 SYDVKM. The ends lost 1 base at V and 9 bases at J; junction bases unmatched: 5. The CDR3 loop reads CASSLSAGGKAFF. In DNA form, the CDR3 reads TGTGCCAGCAGTTTATCGGCAGGGGGGAAAGCTTTCTTT.

This clone has just a few counts. The chain uses TRBV6-4 and TRBJ2-6; TRBD1 agrees at 9 bases. With 2 bases clipped from V and 2 bases from J, the junction kept 1 base outside the gene matches. Germline CDR1 is MRHNA and CDR2 is SNTAGT. The CDR3 runs 16 residues. CDR3 DNA sequence: TGTGCCAGCAGTGACGGGACAGGGACTGGGGCCAACGTCCTGACTTTC. It encodes CASSDGTGTGANVLTF.

This sequence joins TRBV5-1 and TRBJ2-5; D gene uncertain. CDR1 is SGHRS and CDR2 is YFSETQ in the germline V gene. V dropped 1 base and J dropped 3 bases, with 4 bases sitting between them. The CDR3 has 12 amino acids. CDR3 amino acids: CASSLTEETQYF. The CDR3 DNA sequence: TGCGCCAGCAGCTTGACGGAAGAGACCCAGTACTTC. The entire variable domain, with the rest obtained from reference TRBV5-1 and TRBJ2-5, is as follows: KAGVTQTPRYLIKTRGQQVTLSCSPISGHRSVSWYQQTPGQGLQFLFEYFSETQRNKGNFPGRFSGRQFSNSRSEMNVSTLELGDSALYLCASSLTEETQYFGPGTRLLVL.

This CDR3 is CASSSWTERAETQYF. As DNA, the CDR3 is TGTGCCAGCAGCTCTTGGACAGAAAGAGCGGAGACCCAGTACTTC. The chain couples TRBV7-9 to TRBJ2-5; D is possibly TRBD1 (6 bases). Trimming took off 4 bases at V and 5 bases at J, with 17 bases between the two ends. Germline V gene data show CDR1 as SEHNR and CDR2 as FQNEAQ (reference sequence). This CDR3 contains 15 residues.

The chain employs TRBV30 and TRBJ2-5, with TRBD1 matching over 9 bases. Germline-derived CDR1 and CDR2 are GTSNPN and SVGIG (reference sequence). This CDR3 comprises 14 residues. Trimming removed 5 bases from V and 7 bases from J; junction bases left unmatched: 11. The DNA of the CDR3 is TGTGCCTGGGCAAATACAGGGGGCGGGGGGACCCAGTACTTC. It yields the protein CAWANTGGGGTQYF.

V usage is TRBV5-1 and J usage is TRBJ1-5, with D perhaps TRBD1 (5 bases). The CDR3 has 13 amino acids. The germline V gene has CDR1 SGHRS and CDR2 YFSETQ. V was pared by 5 bases and J by 6 bases, with 12 bases between. CDR3 nucleotide sequence: TGCGCCAGCAGTGAAGGGGTGGGTCAGCCCCAGCATTTT. It codes for CASSEGVGQPQHF.

The chain employs TRBV13 and TRBJ1-2; D is perhaps TRBD1 (6 bases). V was shortened by 1 base and J by 1 base, with 13 bases between the two germline ends. Germline values: CDR1 PRHDT, CDR2 FYEKMQ (reference sequence). This CDR3 contains 16 residues. The CDR3 loop reads CASSLAQGLGNYGYTF. DNA of the CDR3: TGTGCCAGCAGCTTAGCGCAGGGGTTGGGTAACTATGGCTACACCTTC.